Following are 22 T cell receptor beta chains from one sample sequenced in a study of blood T cell repertoires in COVID-19. Profiled with immunoSEQ multiplex PCR; TCRdb holds only in-frame clones, not every one. Of around 100,000 clones listed, around 90% are singletons. Input material: peripheral blood. The receptor set was obtained from a man in his sixties or seventies with acute or convalescent COVID-19.

The rearrangement joins TRBV19 to TRBJ1-3; D not resolved. V was cut by 4 bases and J by 4 bases, with 14 bases left in between. Germline assignment: CDR1 LNHDA and CDR2 SQIVND (reference sequence). The CDR3 has 15 residues. The CDR3 coding sequence is TGTGCCAGTAGTAGCTCTTGGAGGTCCGGAAACACCATATATTTT. Its protein product is CASSSSWRSGNTIYF.

This chain links TRBV7-9 with TRBJ1-2, with no clear D. This CDR3 has 14 residues. From germline, CDR1 is SEHNR and CDR2 FQNEAQ (reference sequence). Deletions cut 4 bases from V and 5 bases from J, with 14 bases between. The CDR3 DNA follows: TGTGCCAGCAGCTCGGAATCGCGGGCGTATGGCTACACCTTC. This gives the protein CASSSESRAYGYTF.

The chain employs TRBV27 and TRBJ2-3; D gene ambiguous. Germline V lookup: CDR1 MNHEY, CDR2 SMNVEV (reference sequence). This CDR3 comprises 13 residues. V lost 3 bases and J lost 6, with 10 bases in between. The CDR3 sequence is CASSLRHLDTQYF. CDR3 nucleotide sequence: TGTGCCAGCAGTTTGAGGCACCTTGATACGCAGTATTTT.

The rearrangement uses TRBV29-1 and TRBJ1-5, with 7 bases lining up with TRBD1. Germline V gene data show CDR1 as SQVTM and CDR2 as ANQGSEA. The CDR3 sequence is 12 residues long. With 7 bases clipped from V and 2 bases from J, the junction kept 2 bases outside the gene matches. DNA for the CDR3: TGCAGCGCTGGACAGGGCAATCAGCCCCAGCATTTT. Translated: CSAGQGNQPQHF.

The J gene is TRBJ2-4, the V gene TRBV5-1, with D perhaps TRBD2 (5 bases). The CDR3 runs 14 residues. V was trimmed by 2 bases and J by 3 bases, leaving 9 bases between them. Germline CDR1 SGHRS, CDR2 YFSETQ. In DNA form, the CDR3 reads TGCGCCAGCAGCTTTGAAGGAGGCAAAAACATTCAGTACTTC. It translates to CASSFEGGKNIQYF.

The V call is TRBV6-5, the J call TRBJ1-2; 9 bases map to TRBD1. Germline-derived CDR1 and CDR2 are MNHEY and SVGAGI. The CDR3 consists of 15 residues. The ends lost 6 bases at V and 7 bases at J; junction bases unmatched: 12. DNA for the CDR3: TGTGCCAGCAGATACCCGGGACAGGGATTGTCTGGCTACACCTTC. This codes for CASRYPGQGLSGYTF.

The V and J genes are TRBV14 and TRBJ1-5; D gene ambiguous. Germline values: CDR1 SGHDN, CDR2 FVKESK. Trimming took off 0 bases at V and 4 bases at J, with 16 bases between the two ends. The CDR3 extends over 17 amino acids. The CDR3 loop is CASSQDHWASSNQPQHF. In DNA, the CDR3 is TGTGCCAGCAGCCAAGATCACTGGGCAAGCTCAAATCAGCCCCAGCATTTT.

Relative to its sample, this clone is medium-sized. This chain joins TRBV4-2 and TRBJ1-3, with D possibly being TRBD1 (5 bases). The CDR3 totals 17 residues. Germline V gene sequence: CDR1 LGHNA, CDR2 YNFKEQ. The V gene lost 1 base and the J gene lost 3 bases, with 16 bases spanning the gap. CDR3 sequence: CASSQAGVGGSGNTIYF. The CDR3, as DNA: TGTGCCAGCAGCCAAGCCGGGGTGGGGGGAAGTGGAAACACCATATATTTT.

This chain uses TRBV5-1 with TRBJ1-5; TRBD1 aligns across 8 bases. The CDR3 is made up of 14 amino acids. With V trimmed by 4 bases and J by 8 bases, 8 bases remained unmatched. Germline CDR1 and CDR2: SGHRS and YFSETQ. The CDR3 region is CASSPGQGAEPQHF. CDR3 DNA sequence: TGCGCCAGCAGCCCAGGACAGGGCGCGGAGCCCCAGCATTTT. Supplemented by reference TRBV5-1 and TRBJ1-5, the full variable domain reads KAGVTQTPRYLIKTRGQQVTLSCSPISGHRSVSWYQQTPGQGLQFLFEYFSETQRNKGNFPGRFSGRQFSNSRSEMNVSTLELGDSALYLCASSPGQGAEPQHFGDGTRLSIL.

V and J are TRBV9 and TRBJ1-2; 8 bases agree with TRBD1. Trimming removed 3 bases from V and 2 bases from J; junction bases left unmatched: 3. This CDR3 region has 14 residues. Germline V lookup: CDR1 SGDLS, CDR2 YYNGEE. The DNA of the CDR3 is TGTGCCAGCAGCGCAGGACAGGGAAACTATGGCTACACCTTC. Translating it yields CASSAGQGNYGYTF.

The V and J genes are TRBV19 and TRBJ1-1; 7 bases line up with TRBD1. V dropped 6 bases and J dropped 8; count of bases not matched to a gene: 6. Looked up from germline, CDR1 is LNHDA and CDR2 is SQIVND (reference sequence). The CDR3 runs to 12 residues. The CDR3: CASSNSTGEAFF. The CDR3 nucleotides are TGTGCCAGTAGCAACTCGACAGGGGAAGCTTTCTTT.

The V and J genes are TRBV2 and TRBJ1-4, with 9 bases matching TRBD1. The ends lost 6 bases at V and 12 bases at J; junction bases unmatched: 11. This CDR3 comprises 14 residues. From germline, CDR1 is SNHLY and CDR2 FYNNEI. In nucleotides, the CDR3 is TGTGCCAGCAGGACCGGGACAGGGTTTATGGAACTGTTTTTT. Its protein is CASRTGTGFMELFF.

The gene calls are TRBV6-5 and TRBJ1-1, with D possibly matching TRBD1 (5 bases). CDR1 MNHEY and CDR2 SVGAGI come from the germline V gene. Trimming took off 2 bases at V and 0 bases at J, with 10 bases between the two ends. CDR3 length equals 15 residues. CDR3 bases: TGTGCCAGCAGTTACGTGGGCAGGGTGAACACTGAAGCTTTCTTT. It yields the protein CASSYVGRVNTEAFF.

V gene TRBV3-1 (or the pseudogene TRBV3-2) combines with J gene TRBJ2-7; possibly TRBD1 for D (6 bases). This CDR3 spans 14 amino acids. Germline CDR1 and CDR2: LGHDT and YNNKEL (reference sequence). V lost 4 bases to trimming and J lost 3 bases, with 13 bases between them. CDR3 coding DNA: TGTGCCAGCAGCCGAGAAGGGGGTAACTACGAGCAGTACTTC. Translating gives CASSREGGNYEQYF.

The V and J genes are TRBV19 and TRBJ1-4, with a tentative D call TRBD1 (6 bases). Trimming left V 6 bases short and J 7 bases short, with 15 bases between. CDR3 size: 14 residues. Germline values: CDR1 LNHDA, CDR2 SQIVND (reference sequence). The chain's CDR3 is CASSDRRRGEKLFF. The CDR3 DNA reads TGTGCCAGTAGCGACAGGCGTCGGGGTGAAAAACTGTTTTTT.

The chain uses TRBV10-2 and TRBJ1-5; D is unclear. Germline V gene data show CDR1 as WSHSY and CDR2 as SAAADI. This CDR3 has 12 amino acids. V gave up 3 bases and J gave up 2 bases, with 2 bases separating them. This CDR3 reads CASSDGNQPQHF. The CDR3 DNA follows: TGCGCCAGCAGTGACGGCAATCAGCCCCAGCATTTT.

This chain connects TRBV11-2 to TRBJ1-4, with 7 bases fitting TRBD1. The CDR3 runs 14 residues. V was pared by 3 bases and J by 8 bases, with 6 bases of the junction left unmatched. CDR1 is SGHAT, CDR2 FQNNGV, per germline. The CDR3 nucleotides are TGTGCCAGCAGCTTTGACAGGGTGGGGGAAAAACTGTTTTTT. Amino acids: CASSFDRVGEKLFF.

This chain links TRBV11-3 with TRBJ2-3, with TRBD1 as a possible D gene (6 bases). There are 15 residues in the CDR3. Trimming shortened V by 5 bases and J by 0 bases, and 12 bases separated the two germline ends. Germline loops: CDR1 SGHNT, CDR2 YENEEA. This chain's CDR3 is CASSTGTTSTDTQYF. The CDR3 DNA is TGTGCCAGCAGCACCGGGACAACTAGCACAGATACGCAGTATTTT.

The chain has TRBV6-5 and TRBJ2-7; D perhaps matches TRBD2 (6 bases). Trimming cost V 4 bases and J 0 bases, with 10 bases left between them. The CDR3 sequence is 14 residues long. Per the germline V gene, CDR1 is MNHEY and CDR2 is SVGAGI. CDR3 sequence: CASSFGGSSYEQYF. The CDR3 DNA sequence: TGTGCCAGCAGTTTTGGGGGGAGCTCCTACGAGCAGTACTTC.

The chain combines TRBV27 with TRBJ1-6, with D tentatively TRBD1 (5 bases). Trimming left V 4 bases short and J 8 bases short, with 9 bases between. The CDR3 covers 13 residues. Germline V CDR1 and CDR2: MNHEY, SMNVEV (reference sequence). The CDR3 sequence: CASSWGEDSPLHF. CDR3 sequence (DNA): TGTGCCAGCAGTTGGGGGGAAGATTCACCCCTCCACTTT.

The chain carries TRBV29-1 and TRBJ2-3; D perhaps matches TRBD1 (5 bases). The V end was cut by 8 bases, the J end by 7 bases, with 19 bases between. From germline, CDR1 is SQVTM and CDR2 ANQGSEA. The CDR3 totals 13 residues. CDR3 nucleotide sequence: TGCAGCCTGGGGCAGGGTGTGGGCAATACGCAGTATTTT. It specifies CSLGQGVGNTQYF.

V and J are TRBV5-4 and TRBJ2-7, with D maybe TRBD1 (6 bases). CDR3 length: 14 residues. Germline CDR1 is SGHNT and CDR2 is YYREEE (reference sequence). V lost 4 bases, J lost 6 bases, and 17 bases lay in between. The CDR3 sequence is CASSPYRQDPEQYF. DNA of the CDR3: TGTGCCAGCAGCCCCTACCGACAGGATCCCGAGCAGTACTTC.